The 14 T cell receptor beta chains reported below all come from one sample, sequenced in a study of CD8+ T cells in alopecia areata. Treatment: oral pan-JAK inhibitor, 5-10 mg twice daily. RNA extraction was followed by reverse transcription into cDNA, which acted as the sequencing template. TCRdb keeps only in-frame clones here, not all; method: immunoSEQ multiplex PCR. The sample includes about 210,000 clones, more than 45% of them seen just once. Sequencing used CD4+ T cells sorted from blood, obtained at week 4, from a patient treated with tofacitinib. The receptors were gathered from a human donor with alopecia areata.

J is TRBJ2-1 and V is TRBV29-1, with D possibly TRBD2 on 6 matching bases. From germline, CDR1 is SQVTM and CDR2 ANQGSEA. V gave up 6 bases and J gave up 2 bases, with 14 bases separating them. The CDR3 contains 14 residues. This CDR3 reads CSVQIAATYNEQFF. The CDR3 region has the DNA TGCAGCGTGCAAATAGCGGCTACCTACAATGAGCAGTTCTTC.

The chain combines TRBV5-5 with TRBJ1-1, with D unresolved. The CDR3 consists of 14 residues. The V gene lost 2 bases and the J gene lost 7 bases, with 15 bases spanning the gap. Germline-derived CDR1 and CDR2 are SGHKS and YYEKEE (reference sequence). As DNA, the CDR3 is TGTGCCAGCAGCTTTCTCCAGGAAACTATTGAAGCTTTCTTT. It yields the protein CASSFLQETIEAFF.

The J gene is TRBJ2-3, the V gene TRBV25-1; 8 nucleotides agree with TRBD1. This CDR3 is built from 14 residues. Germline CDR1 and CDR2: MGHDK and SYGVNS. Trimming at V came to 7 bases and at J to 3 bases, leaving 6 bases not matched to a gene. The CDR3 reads CASKWTGITDTQYF. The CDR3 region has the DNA TGTGCCAGCAAGTGGACAGGGATTACAGATACGCAGTATTTT. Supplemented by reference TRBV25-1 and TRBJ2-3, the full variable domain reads EADIYQTPRYLVIGTGKKITLECSQTMGHDKMYWYQQDPGMELHLIHYSYGVNSTEKGDLSSESTVSRIRTEHFPLTLESARPSHTSQYLCASKWTGITDTQYFGPGTRLTVL.

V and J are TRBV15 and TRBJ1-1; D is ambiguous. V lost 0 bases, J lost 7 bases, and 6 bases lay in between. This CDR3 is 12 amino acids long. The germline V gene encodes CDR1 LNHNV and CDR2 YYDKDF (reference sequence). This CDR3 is CATSREDHEAFF. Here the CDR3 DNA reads TGTGCCACCAGCAGAGAAGATCATGAAGCTTTCTTT.

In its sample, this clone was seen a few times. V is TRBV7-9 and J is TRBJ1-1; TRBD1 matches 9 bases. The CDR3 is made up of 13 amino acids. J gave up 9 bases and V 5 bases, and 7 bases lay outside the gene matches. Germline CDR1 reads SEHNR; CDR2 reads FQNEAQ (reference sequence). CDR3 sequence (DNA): TGTGCCAGCAGCACCATGGGACAGGGACAAGCTTTCTTT. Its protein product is CASSTMGQGQAFF.

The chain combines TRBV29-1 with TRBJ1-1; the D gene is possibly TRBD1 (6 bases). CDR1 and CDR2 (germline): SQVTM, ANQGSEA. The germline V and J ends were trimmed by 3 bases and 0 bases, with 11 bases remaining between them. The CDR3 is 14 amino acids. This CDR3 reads CSVEIGGVNTEAFF. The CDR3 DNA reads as TGCAGCGTTGAGATAGGGGGGGTGAACACTGAAGCTTTCTTT.

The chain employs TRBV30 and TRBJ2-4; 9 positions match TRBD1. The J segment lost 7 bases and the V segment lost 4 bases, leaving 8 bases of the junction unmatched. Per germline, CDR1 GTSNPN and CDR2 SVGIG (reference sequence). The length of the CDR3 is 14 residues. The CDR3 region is CAWNTGGVLNIQYF. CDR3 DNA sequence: TGTGCCTGGAACACAGGGGGCGTCTTGAACATTCAGTACTTC.

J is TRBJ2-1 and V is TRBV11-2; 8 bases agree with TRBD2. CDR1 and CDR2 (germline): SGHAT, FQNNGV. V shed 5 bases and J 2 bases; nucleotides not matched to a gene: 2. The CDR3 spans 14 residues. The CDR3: CASSQGLAYNEQFF. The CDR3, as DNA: TGTGCCAGCAGCCAGGGACTAGCCTACAATGAGCAGTTCTTC.

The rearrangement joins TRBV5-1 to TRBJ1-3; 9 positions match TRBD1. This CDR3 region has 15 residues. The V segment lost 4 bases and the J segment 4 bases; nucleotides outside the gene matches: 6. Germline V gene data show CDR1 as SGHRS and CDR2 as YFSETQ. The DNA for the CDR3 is TGCGCCAGCAGCGTGGGACAGGGAAAAGGAAACACCATATATTTT. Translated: CASSVGQGKGNTIYF.

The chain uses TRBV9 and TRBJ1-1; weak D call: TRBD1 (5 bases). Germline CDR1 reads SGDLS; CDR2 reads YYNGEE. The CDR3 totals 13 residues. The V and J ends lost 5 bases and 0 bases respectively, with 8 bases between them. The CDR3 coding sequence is TGTGCCAGCAGTATGACAGTGAACACTGAAGCTTTCTTT. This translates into CASSMTVNTEAFF.

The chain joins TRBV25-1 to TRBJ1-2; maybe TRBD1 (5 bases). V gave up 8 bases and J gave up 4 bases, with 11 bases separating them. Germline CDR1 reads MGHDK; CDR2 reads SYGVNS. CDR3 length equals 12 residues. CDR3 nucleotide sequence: TGTGCCAGCGGGGCCGGGGTCTATGGCTACACCTTC. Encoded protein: CASGAGVYGYTF.

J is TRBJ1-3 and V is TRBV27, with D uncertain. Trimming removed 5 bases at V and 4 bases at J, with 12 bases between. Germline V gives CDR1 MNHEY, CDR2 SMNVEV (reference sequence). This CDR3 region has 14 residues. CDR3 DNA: TGTGCCAGCAGTCCCTGGCCGGGCGGAAACACCATATATTTT. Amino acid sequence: CASSPWPGGNTIYF.

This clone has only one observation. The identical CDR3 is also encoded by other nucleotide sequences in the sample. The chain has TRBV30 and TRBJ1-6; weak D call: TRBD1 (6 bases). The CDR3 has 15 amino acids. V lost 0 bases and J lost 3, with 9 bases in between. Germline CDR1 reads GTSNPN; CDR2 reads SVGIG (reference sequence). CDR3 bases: TGTGCCTGGAGTGTATTACAGGGCTATAATTCACCCCTCCACTTT. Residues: CAWSVLQGYNSPLHF.

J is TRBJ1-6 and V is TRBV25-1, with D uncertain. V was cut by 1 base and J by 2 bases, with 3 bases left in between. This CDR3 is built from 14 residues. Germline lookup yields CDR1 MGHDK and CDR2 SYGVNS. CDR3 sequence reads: CASSEFTYNSPLHF. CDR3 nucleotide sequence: TGTGCCAGCAGTGAATTCACCTATAATTCACCCCTCCACTTT.